The T cell receptor (beta chain) under discussion was sequenced for a study of blood T cell repertoires in COVID-19. Original methodology: Amplification of reference gene primers provided the estimated nucleated cell counts. Generated by immunoSEQ multiplex PCR, the TCRdb table keeps only in-frame clones and is missing some. That table furnishes V, J and clone size, whereas the DNA furnished D and trimming. The sample shows 24,000 or so clones, over 75% of them seen only once. This clone was seen a single time. This CDR3 has 15 amino acids. Germline CDR1 is MDHEN and CDR2 is SYDVKM. Trimming left V 6 bases short and J 0 bases short, with 12 bases between.

Specimen: peripheral blood. This TCR was sampled from a human donor in a cohort sampled during active COVID-19. The donor label of this sample is uncertain. The chain carries TRBV28 and TRBJ1-3, with TRBD1 as a possible D gene (6 bases). The DNA of the CDR3 is TGTGCCAGCAGGGGGGCAGGGGACTCTGGAAACACCATATATTTT. The encoded protein is CASRGAGDSGNTIYF.